This is a list of T cell receptor beta chains from one sample in a study of T cell responses to AZD1222 COVID-19 vaccine. Method: immunoSEQ multiplex PCR; TCRdb's copy keeps in-frame clones and lacks some. Here the sample spans roughly 190,000 clones, approximately 90% being singletons. The sequenced sample was peripheral blood, obtained 28 days after the second AZD1222 dose. These receptors all stem from an adult who received the AZD1222 COVID-19 vaccine. CDR3s include the opening cysteine and the closing phenylalanine or tryptophan. Fields, in order: CDR3 protein, J gene, D gene, clone size, V gene. A D gene is named only where the DNA matches it firmly. The listing skips clone size in some rows; elsewhere it reads once, few, many or a size class.

CDR3: CASSEGALNTEAFF; J: TRBJ1-1; D: .; size: once; V: TRBV2
CDR3: CATSRVGNNSPLHF; J: TRBJ1-6; D: .; size: .; V: TRBV15
CDR3: CASSLGRQPPANYGYTF; J: TRBJ1-2; D: .; size: .; V: TRBV11-3
CDR3: CASSLRLRAGQRTDTQYF; J: TRBJ2-3; D: .; size: .; V: TRBV19
CDR3: CASSTLHPNTEAFF; J: TRBJ1-1; D: .; size: .; V: TRBV6-2/TRBV6-3
CDR3: CASSLDREQFF; J: TRBJ2-1; D: .; size: .; V: TRBV5-1
CDR3: CASGQGENYGYTF; J: TRBJ1-2; D: TRBD1; size: .; V: TRBV28
CDR3: CASSLDALQGGYTF; J: TRBJ1-2; D: .; size: once; V: TRBV18
CDR3: CASTQRADNYGYTF; J: TRBJ1-2; D: .; size: .; V: TRBV6-5
CDR3: CASSLGWTSGRDTQYF; J: TRBJ2-3; D: TRBD2; size: .; V: TRBV7-8
CDR3: CASSQAIQGAKGANVLTF; J: TRBJ2-6; D: TRBD1; size: .; V: TRBV4-1
CDR3: CASSPPGQVNNQPQHF; J: TRBJ1-5; D: TRBD1; size: .; V: TRBV4-1
CDR3: CASSVAGVGEQFF; J: TRBJ2-1; D: .; size: once; V: TRBV9
CDR3: CASEQETQYF; J: TRBJ2-5; D: .; size: .; V: TRBV2
CDR3: CASSFIGTTNYGYTF; J: TRBJ1-2; D: .; size: .; V: TRBV5-1
CDR3: CASSMNRGDTEAFF; J: TRBJ1-1; D: TRBD1; size: few; V: TRBV19
CDR3: CASSLMSVPGNTIYF; J: TRBJ1-3; D: .; size: once; V: TRBV11-2
CDR3: CAPPLRLGPNTGELFF; J: TRBJ2-2; D: .; size: .; V: TRBV21-1
CDR3: CASSPQLTGELFF; J: TRBJ2-2; D: .; size: .; V: TRBV7-3
CDR3: CASSLVEGAETQYF; J: TRBJ2-5; D: .; size: .; V: TRBV7-7
CDR3: CASSQTRQFTDTQYF; J: TRBJ2-3; D: .; size: .; V: TRBV3-1/TRBV3-2
CDR3: CASSLGQWSSYEQYF; J: TRBJ2-7; D: .; size: .; V: TRBV7-8
CDR3: CASSLGPLGTNEKLFF; J: TRBJ1-4; D: .; size: .; V: TRBV5-1
CDR3: CAGQTGQSTNEKLFF; J: TRBJ1-4; D: .; size: .; V: TRBV2
CDR3: CASSHSGTGYGYTF; J: TRBJ1-2; D: TRBD1; size: .; V: TRBV14
CDR3: CASSWGRATYNEQFF; J: TRBJ2-1; D: TRBD2; size: once; V: TRBV4-1
CDR3: CASRRQAPNTEAFF; J: TRBJ1-1; D: .; size: .; V: TRBV2
CDR3: CASSLPSRQTLNTEAFF; J: TRBJ1-1; D: .; size: .; V: TRBV28
CDR3: CSASTDTQYF; J: TRBJ2-3; D: .; size: .; V: TRBV20-1
CDR3: CASISRTDEKLFF; J: TRBJ1-4; D: .; size: .; V: TRBV19
CDR3: CASSQAPTGETGELFF; J: TRBJ2-2; D: .; size: .; V: TRBV4-1
CDR3: CASSSDLYEQYF; J: TRBJ2-7; D: .; size: .; V: TRBV7-9
CDR3: CASSVDRERSGKLFF; J: TRBJ1-4; D: TRBD1; size: .; V: TRBV5-4
CDR3: CASSLGYRSGRDTGELFF; J: TRBJ2-2; D: TRBD2; size: .; V: TRBV27
CDR3: CASSVVGGEVEQFF; J: TRBJ2-1; D: .; size: .; V: TRBV9
CDR3: CASSRMSMNTEAFF; J: TRBJ1-1; D: .; size: .; V: TRBV6-5
CDR3: CASSYSVRGNTEAFF; J: TRBJ1-1; D: .; size: few; V: TRBV6-2/TRBV6-3
CDR3: CASSSYPREQFF; J: TRBJ2-1; D: .; size: .; V: TRBV6-5
CDR3: CASSLWSRQNTEAFF; J: TRBJ1-1; D: .; size: .; V: TRBV11-2
CDR3: CATSAIKAATYNEQFF; J: TRBJ2-1; D: .; size: .; V: TRBV24-1
CDR3: CASSPNRGLAGGYTF; J: TRBJ1-2; D: TRBD1; size: .; V: TRBV5-6
CDR3: CASSLVGFSKNIQYF; J: TRBJ2-4; D: .; size: .; V: TRBV11-3
CDR3: CATARDTGSYEQYF; J: TRBJ2-7; D: .; size: once; V: TRBV28
CDR3: CASSLGGEGSLHF; J: TRBJ1-6; D: .; size: .; V: TRBV5-8
CDR3: CASSYTDSWGNQPQHF; J: TRBJ1-5; D: .; size: many; V: TRBV7-2
CDR3: CASRGSGNTIYF; J: TRBJ1-3; D: .; size: .; V: TRBV2
CDR3: CASSHGSGTQETQYF; J: TRBJ2-5; D: .; size: .; V: TRBV5-6
CDR3: CASSLSGRDYNEQFF; J: TRBJ2-1; D: TRBD2; size: .; V: TRBV7-6
CDR3: CASSFLDRGRGQPQHF; J: TRBJ1-5; D: TRBD1; size: .; V: TRBV28
CDR3: CASSTERVYEQYF; J: TRBJ2-7; D: .; size: .; V: TRBV12-3/TRBV12-4